The 9 T cell receptor beta chains below come from one sample, sequenced in a study of blood T cell repertoires in COVID-19. This table comes from immunoSEQ multiplex PCR, and its TCRdb copy is limited to in-frame clones, with some not included. Altogether 200,000 to 300,000 clones are present, 80% to 85% being singletons, with the ten largest covering less than 5%. Source material: peripheral blood. All receptors derive from a man aged 55-75 years with acute or convalescent COVID-19.

V usage is TRBV6-2 or TRBV6-3 and J usage is TRBJ2-2; 13 nucleotides match TRBD2. Per the germline V gene, CDR1 is MNHEY and CDR2 is SVGEGT. V trimming: 5 bases; J trimming: 4 bases; junction bases outside the gene matches: 1. This CDR3 contains 15 residues. CDR3 region: CASSRLAGGTGELFF. In DNA, the CDR3 is TGTGCCAGCAGTCGACTAGCGGGGGGCACCGGGGAGCTGTTTTTT.

The rearrangement uses TRBV24-1 and TRBJ2-2; D is perhaps TRBD2 (5 bases). The V gene lost 1 base and the J gene lost 1 base, with 9 bases spanning the gap. The CDR3 loop spans 16 amino acids. CDR1 is KGHDR, CDR2 SFDVKD, per germline. CDR3 sequence: CATSDFPGLNTGELFF. CDR3 in DNA: TGTGCCACCAGTGATTTCCCCGGACTGAACACCGGGGAGCTGTTTTTT.

The chain has TRBV11-2 and TRBJ1-6; no definite D call. The CDR3 contains 15 residues. V dropped 1 base and J dropped 14 bases, with 18 bases sitting between them. Germline V gene lookup returns CDR1 SGHAT and CDR2 FQNNGV. The CDR3 coding sequence is TGTGCCAGCAGCTTAGGAGCGGCAGGCGGTTGGTCCCTCCACTTT. It encodes CASSLGAAGGWSLHF.

The chain employs TRBV4-1 and TRBJ1-5, with D unclear. This CDR3 spans 16 amino acids. The germline V gene encodes CDR1 MGHRA and CDR2 YSYEKL. V lost 4 bases and J lost 2, with 15 bases in between. The CDR3 DNA sequence: TGCGCCAGCAGCCCCGGTCTATTTGGAGGCAATCAGCCCCAGCATTTT. Translation gives CASSPGLFGGNQPQHF.

V usage is TRBV2 and J usage is TRBJ1-2; D call uncertain. This CDR3 is built from 10 residues. V was shortened by 11 bases and J by 3 bases, with 7 bases between the two germline ends. Germline assignment: CDR1 SNHLY and CDR2 FYNNEI. CDR3 in DNA: TGTGCCGCGGCTGACTATGGCTACACCTTC. Protein: CAAADYGYTF.

CDR3 sequence reads: CASSLNRAFSSSGANVLTF. The CDR3 DNA is TGCGCCAGCAGCTTAAACAGGGCCTTCTCGTCCTCTGGGGCCAACGTCCTGACTTTC. This rearrangement joins TRBV5-1 to TRBJ2-6; D may be TRBD1 (6 bases). V lost 2 bases, J lost 0 bases, and 18 bases lay in between. Germline V gene data show CDR1 as SGHRS and CDR2 as YFSETQ. The CDR3 totals 19 residues.

The chain carries TRBV3-1 (or the pseudogene TRBV3-2) and TRBJ2-1; D is undetermined. Trimming shortened V by 5 bases and J by 4 bases, and 9 bases separated the two germline ends. The CDR3 consists of 13 residues. Looked up from germline, CDR1 is LGHDT and CDR2 is YNNKEL (reference sequence). The CDR3 spells CASSSTRYNEQFF. Here the CDR3 DNA reads TGTGCCAGCAGCTCGACTCGGTACAATGAGCAGTTCTTC.

The chain couples TRBV5-1 to TRBJ1-6, with TRBD1 identical over 9 bases. Germline V lookup: CDR1 SGHRS, CDR2 YFSETQ. Unmatched junction bases numbered 1, after V lost 0 bases and J lost 9 bases. The CDR3 has 14 residues. The CDR3 region is CASSLGQGGSPLHF. Here the CDR3 DNA reads TGCGCCAGCAGCTTGGGACAGGGGGGTTCACCCCTCCACTTT.

This clone appeared once. This chain uses TRBV19 with TRBJ2-1, with 10 bases aligning to TRBD2. Looked up from germline, CDR1 is LNHDA and CDR2 is SQIVND (reference sequence). V trimming: 7 bases; J trimming: 5 bases; junction bases outside the gene matches: 8. CDR3 length: 15 residues. The CDR3, as DNA: TGTGCCAGTAACCCGGGACTAGCGAACAACAATGAGCAGTTCTTC. Protein: CASNPGLANNNEQFF.